This entry lists 8 T cell receptor beta chains sequenced from one sample in a study of blood T cell repertoires in COVID-19. Measured with immunoSEQ multiplex PCR; TCRdb has only the in-frame clones, and not every one. The profile covers about 160,000 clones, with roughly nine tenths appearing a single time and around 4.6% taken by the ten largest. Sample: peripheral blood. The receptors were sampled from a woman aged 55-70 years with active or convalescent COVID-19.

The V gene is TRBV7-3, the J gene TRBJ2-7, with D hard to call. This CDR3 has 24 amino acids. Per germline, CDR1 SGHTA and CDR2 FQGTGA. Trimming took off 1 base at V and 2 bases at J, with 39 bases between the two ends. Here the CDR3 DNA reads TGTGCCAGCAGCTTAAGGAACCGAGACCCCCAGGAACTGCCACGACCGAGAACCGCCTACGAGCAGTACTTC. This translates into CASSLRNRDPQELPRPRTAYEQYF.

J is TRBJ2-1 and V is TRBV4-1; TRBD2 aligns across 9 bases. CDR1 MGHRA and CDR2 YSYEKL come from the germline V gene. The CDR3 length is 15 residues. J lost 4 bases, V lost 2 bases, and 3 bases had no gene match. The DNA of the CDR3 is TGCGCCAGCAGCCAACTAGCGGGGCTGTACAATGAGCAGTTCTTC. Translating it yields CASSQLAGLYNEQFF.

V and J are TRBV2 and TRBJ2-5; 9 nucleotides line up with TRBD1. Trimming took 6 bases from V and 5 from J; bases not matched to a gene: 7. The CDR3 consists of 14 residues. Looked up from germline, CDR1 is SNHLY and CDR2 is FYNNEI. The CDR3 DNA is TGTGCCAGCAGGCCCGGGACAGGGAAGGAGACCCAGTACTTC. This gives the protein CASRPGTGKETQYF.

The chain recombines TRBV2 with TRBJ1-2; 9 bases align to TRBD1. Germline V gene data show CDR1 as SNHLY and CDR2 as FYNNEI. The CDR3 spans 21 residues. J lost 0 bases, V lost 0 bases, and 17 bases had no gene match. CDR3 sequence (DNA): TGTGCCAGCAGTGAAGCGGGGAGACCGGGACAGGGTTCCCAAACTAACTATGGCTACACCTTC. It codes for CASSEAGRPGQGSQTNYGYTF.

The chain is built from TRBV7-2 and TRBJ1-1; the D gene is possibly TRBD1 (6 bases). CDR3 length: 14 residues. The V gene lost 1 base and the J gene lost 8 bases, with 14 bases spanning the gap. Germline values: CDR1 SGHTA, CDR2 FQGNSA. CDR3 coding DNA: TGTGCCAGCAGCTTAGGGGGGACACTTACCGAAGCTTTCTTT. This sequence encodes CASSLGGTLTEAFF. Looking up the rest from reference TRBV7-2 and TRBJ1-1 gives the full variable domain: GAGVSQSPSNKVTEKGKDVELRCDPISGHTALYWYRQSLGQGLEFLIYFQGNSAPDKSGLPSDRFSAERTGGSVSTLTIQRTQQEDSAVYLCASSLGGTLTEAFFGQGTRLTVV.

The chain carries TRBV29-1 and TRBJ2-1; 14 bases map to TRBD2. J was trimmed by 2 bases and V by 4 bases; bases with no gene match: 10. Germline V CDR1 and CDR2: SQVTM, ANQGSEA. The CDR3 has 18 residues. The CDR3 bases are TGCAGCGTTGTTCGGACTAGCGGGGGGACCACAGCCTACAATGAGCAGTTCTTC. Its translation: CSVVRTSGGTTAYNEQFF.

The chain couples TRBV7-2 to TRBJ1-4, with D uncertain. The V and J ends lost 5 bases and 8 bases respectively, with 15 bases between them. The germline V gene encodes CDR1 SGHTA and CDR2 FQGNSA. The CDR3 sequence is 14 residues long. CDR3 region: CASSPRSGREKLFF. The CDR3 region has the DNA TGTGCCAGCAGCCCCCGTTCGGGTCGGGAAAAACTGTTTTTT.

This chain connects TRBV2 to TRBJ2-7; 8 nucleotides align to TRBD1. This CDR3 has 14 amino acids. The germline CDR1 and CDR2 sequences are SNHLY and FYNNEI. The J segment lost 6 bases and the V segment lost 6 bases, leaving 10 bases of the junction unmatched. In DNA form, the CDR3 reads TGTGCCAGCAGAGCAGGGGGCGCAGGGGGCGAGCAGTACTTC. Translated, it gives CASRAGGAGGEQYF.